This T cell receptor beta chain was sequenced for a study of technical replicates of blood from several donors. V was trimmed by 0 bases and J by 4 bases, leaving 13 bases between them. Germline V lookup: CDR1 SGHNT, CDR2 YYREEE (reference sequence). There are 16 residues in the CDR3. Clones were sequenced by immunoSEQ multiplex PCR, and TCRdb holds only the in-frame ones, with some missing. Of fewer than 100,000 clones in the sample, about 97% were seen once. This receptor was identified in a human donor in good health. The rearrangement uses TRBV5-4 and TRBJ2-2; a possible D gene is TRBD2 (7 bases). Sequenced: T cells isolated from PBMCs. CDR3 in amino acids: CASSLAAGGATGELFF. In DNA form, the CDR3 reads TGTGCCAGCAGCTTGGCCGCTGGGGGGGCCACCGGGGAGCTGTTTTTT.